This T cell receptor (beta chain) was found in a study of cytomegalovirus exposure and HLA in healthy donors. This clone was seen a few times. The study ran its PCR with 60 Vbeta and 13 Jbeta primers. Profiling relied on immunoSEQ multiplex PCR, and the TCRdb table lists in-frame clones only, not all of them. The data contain about 130,000 clones, about 84% of them singletons. The CDR3 runs 15 residues. V trimming: 3 bases; J trimming: 8 bases; junction bases outside the gene matches: 12. Looked up from germline, CDR1 is SGHDT and CDR2 is YYEEEE. J is TRBJ2-3 and V is TRBV5-6, with 7 positions matching TRBD1. The TCR comes from a man between 18 and 29 years old in good health and CMV-seropositive. Sequences were obtained from PBMCs. The CDR3 spells CASSSQVTGLFTQYF. The CDR3, as DNA: TGTGCCAGCAGCTCTCAGGTGACAGGGTTATTTACGCAGTATTTT. The full variable domain, completed using reference TRBV5-6 and TRBJ2-3, is DAGVTQSPTHLIKTRGQQVTLRCSPKSGHDTVSWYQQALGQGPQFIFQYYEEEERQRGNFPDRFSGHQFPNYSSELNVNALLLGDSALYLCASSSQVTGLFTQYFGPGTRLTVL.